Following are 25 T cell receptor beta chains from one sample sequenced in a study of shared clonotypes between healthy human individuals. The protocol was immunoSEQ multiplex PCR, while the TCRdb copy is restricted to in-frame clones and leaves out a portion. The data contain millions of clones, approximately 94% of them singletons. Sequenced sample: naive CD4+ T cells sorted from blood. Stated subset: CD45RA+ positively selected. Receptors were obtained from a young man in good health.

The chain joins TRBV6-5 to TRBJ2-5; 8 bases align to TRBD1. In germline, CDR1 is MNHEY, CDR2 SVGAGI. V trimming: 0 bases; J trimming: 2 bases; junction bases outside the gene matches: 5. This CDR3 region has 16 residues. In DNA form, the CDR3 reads TGTGCCAGCAGTTACTCCCAGGGGGCATGGCAAGAGACCCAGTACTTC. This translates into CASSYSQGAWQETQYF.

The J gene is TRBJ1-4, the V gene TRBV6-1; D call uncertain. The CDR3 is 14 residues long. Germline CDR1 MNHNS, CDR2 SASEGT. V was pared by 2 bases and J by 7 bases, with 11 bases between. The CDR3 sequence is CASSERMGTEKLFF. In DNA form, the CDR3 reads TGTGCCAGCAGTGAAAGGATGGGTACTGAAAAACTGTTTTTT.

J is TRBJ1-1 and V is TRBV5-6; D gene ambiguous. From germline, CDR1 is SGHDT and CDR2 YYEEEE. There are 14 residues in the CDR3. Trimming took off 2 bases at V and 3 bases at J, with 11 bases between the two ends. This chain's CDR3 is CASSLGFGDTEAFF. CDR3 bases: TGTGCCAGCAGCTTAGGCTTCGGGGACACTGAAGCTTTCTTT.

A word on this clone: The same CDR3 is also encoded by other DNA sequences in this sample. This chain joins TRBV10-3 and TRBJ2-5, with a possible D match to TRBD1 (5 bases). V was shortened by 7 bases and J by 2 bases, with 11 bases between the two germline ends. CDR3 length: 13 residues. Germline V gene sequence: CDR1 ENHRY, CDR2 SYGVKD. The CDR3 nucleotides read TGTGCCATCAAAGGAAGACAGCAAGAGACCCAGTACTTC. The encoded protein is CAIKGRQQETQYF.

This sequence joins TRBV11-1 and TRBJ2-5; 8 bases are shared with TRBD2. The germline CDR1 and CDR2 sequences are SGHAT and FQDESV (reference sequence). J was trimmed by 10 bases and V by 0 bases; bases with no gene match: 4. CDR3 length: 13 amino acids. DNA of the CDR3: TGTGCCAGCAGCTTAGCGGGACTAGGGGACCAGTACTTC. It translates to CASSLAGLGDQYF. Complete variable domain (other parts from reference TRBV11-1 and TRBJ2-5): EAEVAQSPRYKITEKSQAVAFWCDPISGHATLYWYRQILGQGPELLVQFQDESVVDDSQLPKDRFSAERLKGVDSTLKIQPAELGDSAMYLCASSLAGLGDQYFGPGTRLLVL.

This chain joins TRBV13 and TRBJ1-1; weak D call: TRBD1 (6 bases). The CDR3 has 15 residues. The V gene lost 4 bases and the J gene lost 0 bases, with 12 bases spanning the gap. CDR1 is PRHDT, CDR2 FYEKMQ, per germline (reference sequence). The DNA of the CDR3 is TGTGCCAGCAGCTACGGGACACCTATGAACACTGAAGCTTTCTTT. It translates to CASSYGTPMNTEAFF.

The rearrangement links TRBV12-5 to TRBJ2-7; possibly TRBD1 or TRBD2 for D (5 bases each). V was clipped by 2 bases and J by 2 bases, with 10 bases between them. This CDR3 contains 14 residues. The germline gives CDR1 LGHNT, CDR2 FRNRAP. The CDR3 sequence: CASGLWDGTYEQYF. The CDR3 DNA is TGTGCTAGTGGTTTGTGGGACGGAACCTACGAGCAGTACTTC.

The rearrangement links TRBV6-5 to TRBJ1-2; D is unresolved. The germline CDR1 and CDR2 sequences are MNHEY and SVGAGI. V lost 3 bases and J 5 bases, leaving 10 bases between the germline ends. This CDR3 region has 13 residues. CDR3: CASSYKGPYGYTF. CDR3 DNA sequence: TGTGCCAGCAGTTATAAAGGACCGTATGGCTACACCTTC.

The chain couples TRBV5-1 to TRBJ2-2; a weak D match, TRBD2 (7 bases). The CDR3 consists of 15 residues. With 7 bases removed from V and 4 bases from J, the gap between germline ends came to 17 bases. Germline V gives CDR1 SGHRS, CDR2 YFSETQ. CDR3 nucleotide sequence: TGCGCCAGCCGGCTCGGGGGGCTCGGCACCGGGGAGCTGTTTTTT. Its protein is CASRLGGLGTGELFF.

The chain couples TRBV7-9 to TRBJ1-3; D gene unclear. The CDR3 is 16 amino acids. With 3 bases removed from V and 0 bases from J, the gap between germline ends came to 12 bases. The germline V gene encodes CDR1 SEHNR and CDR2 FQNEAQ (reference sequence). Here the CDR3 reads CASSFYDPSSGNTIYF. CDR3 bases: TGTGCCAGCAGCTTTTACGACCCGAGCTCTGGAAACACCATATATTTT. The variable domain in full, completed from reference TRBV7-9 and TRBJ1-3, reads DTGVSQNPRHKITKRGQNVTFRCDPISEHNRLYWYRQTLGQGPEFLTYFQNEAQLEKSRLLSDRFSAERPKGSFSTLEIQRTEQGDSAMYLCASSFYDPSSGNTIYFGEGSWLTVV.

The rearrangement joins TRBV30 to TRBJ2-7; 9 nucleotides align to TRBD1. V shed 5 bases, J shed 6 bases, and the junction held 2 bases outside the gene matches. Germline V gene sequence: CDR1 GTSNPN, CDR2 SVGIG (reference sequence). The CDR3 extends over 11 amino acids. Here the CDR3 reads CAWGTGLEQYF. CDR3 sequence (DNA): TGTGCCTGGGGGACAGGGCTCGAGCAGTACTTC.

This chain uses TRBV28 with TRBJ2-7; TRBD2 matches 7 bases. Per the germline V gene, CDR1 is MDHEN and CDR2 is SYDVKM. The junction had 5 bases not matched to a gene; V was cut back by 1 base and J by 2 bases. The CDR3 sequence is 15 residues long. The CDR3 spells CASSLYGTTTYEQYF. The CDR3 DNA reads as TGTGCCAGCAGTTTATACGGGACTACCACCTACGAGCAGTACTTC.

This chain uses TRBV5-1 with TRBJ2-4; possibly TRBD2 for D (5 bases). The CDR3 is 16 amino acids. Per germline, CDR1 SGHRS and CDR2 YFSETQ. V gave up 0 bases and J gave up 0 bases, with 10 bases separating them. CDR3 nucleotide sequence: TGCGCCAGCAGCTTGGCCGGTGCGGGAGCCAAAAACATTCAGTACTTC. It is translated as CASSLAGAGAKNIQYF.

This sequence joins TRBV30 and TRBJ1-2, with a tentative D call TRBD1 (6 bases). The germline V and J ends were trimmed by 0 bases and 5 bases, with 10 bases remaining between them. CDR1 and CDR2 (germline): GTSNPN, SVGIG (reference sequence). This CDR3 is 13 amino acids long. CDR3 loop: CAWSVTGMYGYTF. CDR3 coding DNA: TGTGCCTGGAGTGTTACAGGGATGTATGGCTACACCTTC.

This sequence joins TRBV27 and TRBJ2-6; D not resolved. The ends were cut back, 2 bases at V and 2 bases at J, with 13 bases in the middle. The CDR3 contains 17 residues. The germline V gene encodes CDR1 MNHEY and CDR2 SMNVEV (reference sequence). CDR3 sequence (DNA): TGTGCCAGCAGTTTAAATCCGAGACCGACTGGGGCCAACGTCCTGACTTTC. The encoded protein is CASSLNPRPTGANVLTF.

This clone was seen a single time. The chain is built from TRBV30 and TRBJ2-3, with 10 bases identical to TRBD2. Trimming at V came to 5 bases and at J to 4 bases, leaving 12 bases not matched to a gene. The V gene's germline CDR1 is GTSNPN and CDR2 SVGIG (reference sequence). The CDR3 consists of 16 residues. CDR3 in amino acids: CAWLTGISGRSDTQYF. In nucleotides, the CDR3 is TGTGCCTGGTTAACGGGGATTAGCGGGAGGTCAGATACGCAGTATTTT.

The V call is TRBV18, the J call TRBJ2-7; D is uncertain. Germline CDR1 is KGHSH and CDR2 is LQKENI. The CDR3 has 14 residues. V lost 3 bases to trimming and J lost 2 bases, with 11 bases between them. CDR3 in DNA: TGTGCCAGCTCACCGTCTGCAGGAGCCTACGAGCAGTACTTC. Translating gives CASSPSAGAYEQYF.

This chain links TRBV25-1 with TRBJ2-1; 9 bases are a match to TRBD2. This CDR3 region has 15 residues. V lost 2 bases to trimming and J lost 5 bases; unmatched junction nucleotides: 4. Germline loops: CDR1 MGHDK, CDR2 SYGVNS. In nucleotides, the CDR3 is TGTGCCAGCAGTGAACCTAGCGGGAATAACAATGAGCAGTTCTTC. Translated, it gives CASSEPSGNNNEQFF.

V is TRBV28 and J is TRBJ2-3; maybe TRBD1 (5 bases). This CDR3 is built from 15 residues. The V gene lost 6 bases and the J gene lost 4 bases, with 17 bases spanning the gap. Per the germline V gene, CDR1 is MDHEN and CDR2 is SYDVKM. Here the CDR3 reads CASSPAWGSADTQYF. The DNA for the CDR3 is TGTGCCAGCAGCCCTGCTTGGGGCTCTGCAGATACGCAGTATTTT. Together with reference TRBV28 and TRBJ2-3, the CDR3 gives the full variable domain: DVKVTQSSRYLVKRTGEKVFLECVQDMDHENMFWYRQDPGLGLRLIYFSYDVKMKEKGDIPEGYSVSREKKERFSLILESASTNQTSMYLCASSPAWGSADTQYFGPGTRLTVL.

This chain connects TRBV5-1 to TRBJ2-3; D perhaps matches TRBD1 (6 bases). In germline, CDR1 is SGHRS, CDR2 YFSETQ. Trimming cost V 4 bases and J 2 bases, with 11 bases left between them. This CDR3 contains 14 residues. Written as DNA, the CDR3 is TGCGCCAGCAGCCAACAGGGAGTCACAGATACGCAGTATTTT. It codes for CASSQQGVTDTQYF. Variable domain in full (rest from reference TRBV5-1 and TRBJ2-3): KAGVTQTPRYLIKTRGQQVTLSCSPISGHRSVSWYQQTPGQGLQFLFEYFSETQRNKGNFPGRFSGRQFSNSRSEMNVSTLELGDSALYLCASSQQGVTDTQYFGPGTRLTVL.

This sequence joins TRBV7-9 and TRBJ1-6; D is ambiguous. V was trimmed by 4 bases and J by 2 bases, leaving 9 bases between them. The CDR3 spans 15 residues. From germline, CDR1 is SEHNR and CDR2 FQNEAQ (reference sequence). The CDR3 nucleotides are TGTGCCAGCAGCTCCGGCGTCCCCTATAATTCACCCCTCCACTTT. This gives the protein CASSSGVPYNSPLHF.

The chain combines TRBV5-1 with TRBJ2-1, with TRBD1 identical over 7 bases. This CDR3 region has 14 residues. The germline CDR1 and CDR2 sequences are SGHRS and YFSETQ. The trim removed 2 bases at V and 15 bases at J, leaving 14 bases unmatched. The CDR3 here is CASSFPPEDRVMFF. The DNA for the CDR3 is TGCGCCAGCAGCTTTCCACCGGAAGACAGGGTCATGTTCTTC.

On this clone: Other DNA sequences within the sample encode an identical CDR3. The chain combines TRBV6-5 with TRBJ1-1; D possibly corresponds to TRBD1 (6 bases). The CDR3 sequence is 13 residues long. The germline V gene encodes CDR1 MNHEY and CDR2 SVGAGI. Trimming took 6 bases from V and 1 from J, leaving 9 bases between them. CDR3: CASRAQGNTEAFF. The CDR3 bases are TGTGCCAGCAGAGCACAGGGGAACACTGAAGCTTTCTTT.

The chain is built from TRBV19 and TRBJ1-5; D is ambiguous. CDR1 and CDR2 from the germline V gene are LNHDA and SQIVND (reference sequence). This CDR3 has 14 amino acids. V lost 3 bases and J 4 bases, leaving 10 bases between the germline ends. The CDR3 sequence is CASSIMADNQPQHF. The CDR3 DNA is TGTGCCAGTAGTATTATGGCGGATAATCAGCCCCAGCATTTT.

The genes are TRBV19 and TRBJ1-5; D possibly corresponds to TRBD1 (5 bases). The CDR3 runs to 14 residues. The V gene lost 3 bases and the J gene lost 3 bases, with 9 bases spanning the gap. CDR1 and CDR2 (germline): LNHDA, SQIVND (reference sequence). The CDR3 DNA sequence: TGTGCCAGTAGTATGGGACGGAACAATCAGCCCCAGCATTTT. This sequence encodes CASSMGRNNQPQHF.